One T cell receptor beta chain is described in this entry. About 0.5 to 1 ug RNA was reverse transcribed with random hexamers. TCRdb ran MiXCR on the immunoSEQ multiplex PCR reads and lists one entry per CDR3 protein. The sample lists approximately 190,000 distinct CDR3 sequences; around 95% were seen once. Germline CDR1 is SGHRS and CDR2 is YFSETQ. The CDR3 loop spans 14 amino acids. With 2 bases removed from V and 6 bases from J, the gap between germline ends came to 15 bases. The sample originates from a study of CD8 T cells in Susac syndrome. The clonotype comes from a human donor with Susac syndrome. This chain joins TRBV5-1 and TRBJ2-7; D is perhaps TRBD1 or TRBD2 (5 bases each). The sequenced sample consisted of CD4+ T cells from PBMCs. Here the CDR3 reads CASSFVGVSLEQYF. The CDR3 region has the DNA TGCGCCAGCAGCTTTGTGGGGGTCAGCCTCGAGCAGTACTTC.